Presented here are 10 T cell receptor beta chains from one specimen sequenced in a study of shared clonotypes between healthy human individuals. In the naive CD8 group, cells lacked CD45RO and were positively selected for CCR7, so terminally differentiated effector memory CD45RA+ cells were left out. Sequenced by immunoSEQ multiplex PCR; TCRdb stores in-frame clones only, minus some. This table has over 2,000,000 clones, around 93% appearing once. Sequencing was done on a sample of naive CD8+ T cells from PBMCs. The receptors were gathered from a man between 18 and 35 years old in good health. Some clones in this sample may be carry-over from other donors' samples.

V and J are TRBV7-9 and TRBJ2-5; weak D call: TRBD1 (6 bases). The CDR3 extends over 15 amino acids. Trimming stripped 3 bases from V and 4 bases from J, with 15 bases between. CDR1 is SEHNR and CDR2 is FQNEAQ in the germline V gene (reference sequence). The CDR3 region has the DNA TGTGCCAGCAGCTTTGGTCCCCAGGGGCGAGAGACCCAGTACTTC. Translated, it gives CASSFGPQGRETQYF.

As concerns this clone: This same CDR3 is encoded by further DNA sequences in the sample. This chain's CDR3 is CASSLGSNQPQHF. Here the CDR3 DNA reads TGTGCCAGCAGCTTAGGCAGCAATCAGCCCCAGCATTTT. The chain carries TRBV11-2 and TRBJ1-5; D ambiguous. V gave up 1 base and J gave up 1 base, with 2 bases separating them. The CDR3 is made up of 13 amino acids. In germline, CDR1 is SGHAT, CDR2 FQNNGV.

The rearrangement joins TRBV7-9 to TRBJ2-7, with 7 bases aligning to TRBD1. The CDR3 totals 15 residues. V gave up 4 bases and J gave up 4 bases; unmatched junction bases: 10. CDR1 and CDR2 from the germline V gene are SEHNR and FQNEAQ (reference sequence). CDR3 loop: CASSSSRDRGYEQYF. The DNA for the CDR3 is TGTGCCAGCAGCTCTTCCCGGGACAGAGGATACGAGCAGTACTTC.

A remark on this clone: The same CDR3 arises from other DNA sequences in this sample as well. The chain joins TRBV28 to TRBJ1-1; TRBD1 matches 8 bases. Germline lookup yields CDR1 MDHEN and CDR2 SYDVKM. This CDR3 has 14 residues. Trimming at V came to 1 base and at J to 4 bases, leaving 2 bases not matched to a gene. CDR3 bases: TGTGCCAGCAGTTTATCAGGGGGCGGCACTGAAGCTTTCTTT. This encodes CASSLSGGGTEAFF.

This rearrangement joins TRBV10-1 to TRBJ2-7, with a possible D match to TRBD1 (6 bases). CDR1 is WNHNN and CDR2 is SYGVQD in the germline V gene (reference sequence). Deletions cut 6 bases from V and 0 bases from J, with 15 bases between. CDR3 length: 15 residues. The CDR3 sequence: CASSRRGPHSYEQYF. The CDR3 nucleotides are TGCGCCAGCAGCCGCAGGGGTCCCCACTCCTACGAGCAGTACTTC.

As DNA, the CDR3 is TGTGCCAGCAGCAATGCGGGACTAGCGGGAGACATTCAGTACTTC. This sequence encodes CASSNAGLAGDIQYF. V is TRBV27 and J is TRBJ2-4, with 14 bases that match TRBD2. Trimming removed 6 bases from V and 8 bases from J; junction bases left unmatched: 6. CDR1 and CDR2 (germline): MNHEY, SMNVEV (reference sequence). This CDR3 contains 15 residues.

The gene calls are TRBV9 and TRBJ2-1, with 14 nucleotides matching TRBD2. Germline CDR1 SGDLS, CDR2 YYNGEE. The CDR3 loop spans 16 amino acids. The junction had 4 bases not matched to a gene; V was cut back by 0 bases and J by 8 bases. DNA for the CDR3: TGTGCCAGCAGCGTAGAGGGACTAGCGGGAGTTGATGAGCAGTTCTTC. Its translation is CASSVEGLAGVDEQFF.

The chain couples TRBV7-6 to TRBJ2-1; TRBD2 aligns across 11 bases. Germline-derived CDR1 and CDR2 are SGHVS and FNYEAQ. This CDR3 comprises 17 residues. J was trimmed by 10 bases and V by 1 base; bases with no gene match: 12. This CDR3 reads CASSLDLLAGASGEQFF. In nucleotides, the CDR3 is TGTGCCAGCAGCTTAGACTTACTAGCGGGGGCCTCAGGCGAGCAGTTCTTC.

The CDR3 DNA reads TGTGCCAGCATCAACAGGGGTACCACCTACGAGCAGTACTTC. Translation: CASINRGTTYEQYF. The chain uses TRBV6-8 and TRBJ2-7; 7 nucleotides align to TRBD1. Germline V gene data show CDR1 as MNHGY and CDR2 as SAAAGT. With V trimmed by 7 bases and J by 2 bases, 8 bases remained unmatched. CDR3 length: 14 residues.

CDR3 DNA sequence: TGCGCCAGCAGTGAGTACGAATCGACCTACGAGCAGTACTTC. It specifies CASSEYESTYEQYF. This sequence joins TRBV10-1 and TRBJ2-7; D gene ambiguous. The CDR3 is made up of 14 amino acids. Germline CDR1 and CDR2: WNHNN and SYGVQD (reference sequence). The V and J ends lost 1 base and 2 bases respectively, with 9 bases between them.